This TCR beta chain was recorded in a study of molecular identifiers for immune sequencing clone quantification. TCRdb recomputed calls from the PCR reads with MiXCR, one row per CDR3 protein. Here the sample spans more than 450,000 distinct CDR3 sequences, about 22% being singletons. Germline CDR1 is DFQATT and CDR2 is SNEGSKA (reference sequence). This CDR3 comprises 14 residues. With 3 bases removed from V and 2 bases from J, the gap between germline ends came to 14 bases. The chain uses TRBV20-1 and TRBJ2-7, with D tentatively TRBD1 (5 bases). The clonotype was recovered from a human donor in good health. Some libraries in this study had Jurkat cell RNA spiked in. Source material: naive CD8+ T cells from blood, with Jurkat cell RNA spiked in. Documented subset: FACS-sorted CD8+CD4-CCR7+CD45RA+ naive T cells. CDR3 DNA sequence: TGCAGTGCTAGGGGGCCCTTGGGAACCTACGAGCAGTACTTC. This translates into CSARGPLGTYEQYF.